The clone carrying this TCR beta chain was seen a handful of times. Antigen specificity is unknown. Method: immunoSEQ multiplex PCR; TCRdb's copy keeps in-frame clones and lacks some. The sample consists of about 4,900 clones, approximately 66% of them appearing once. The sample comes from a study of CD8 T cell repertoires and HIV-1 epitope variants. Trimming at V came to 6 bases and at J to 8 bases, leaving 4 bases not matched to a gene. CDR1 and CDR2 (germline): SGHVS, FQNEAQ. This CDR3 has 12 residues. The TCR originated in a male donor with HIV. The material sequenced was cultured CD8+ T cells derived from PBMCs. The chain joins TRBV7-8 to TRBJ1-2; TRBD1 aligns across 9 bases. The CDR3 here is CASSSGTGGYTF. CDR3 DNA sequence: TGTGCCAGCAGTTCCGGGACAGGGGGCTACACCTTC. Full variable domain (missing parts from reference TRBV7-8 and TRBJ1-2): GAGVSQSPRYKVAKRGQDVALRCDPISGHVSLFWYQQALGQGPEFLTYFQNEAQLDKSGLPSDRFFAERPEGSVSTLKIQRTQQEDSAVYLCASSSGTGGYTFGSGTRLTVV.